A selection of T cell receptor beta chains follows, all from one sample in a study of blood T cell repertoires in COVID-19. The assay was immunoSEQ multiplex PCR, and TCRdb's table has in-frame clones only and misses some. This sample has over 200,000 clones, with 87% found just once. The sequenced sample consisted of peripheral blood. The receptor source for this set is a woman between 18 and 29 years old who had recovered from COVID-19. Each CDR3 is given with its conserved first and last residue. A D gene is named only where the DNA matches it firmly. A row's size may be missing; if present it is once, few, many or a size class.

J gene: TRBJ2-1; V gene: TRBV27; D gene: TRBD2; clone size: -; CDR3 DNA: TGTGCCAGCAGTTTATTAGCGGGAGTAGGCAATGAGCAGTTCTTC; CDR3 protein: CASSLLAGVGNEQFF
J gene: TRBJ1-1; V gene: TRBV12-3/TRBV12-4; D gene: TRBD1; clone size: -; CDR3 DNA: TGTGCCAGCATCTTGACAGGGGCAGCTTTCTTT; CDR3 protein: CASILTGAAFF
J gene: TRBJ2-1; V gene: TRBV13; D gene: TRBD2; clone size: -; CDR3 DNA: TGTGCCAGCAGCTTAACACTAGCGGGAGGGCCGGTCTACAATGAGCAGTTCTTC; CDR3 protein: CASSLTLAGGPVYNEQFF
J gene: TRBJ2-3; V gene: TRBV10-2; D gene: TRBD2; clone size: once; CDR3 DNA: TGCGCCAGCAGTGATGTGATAGCGGGGAGCACAGATACGCAGTATTTT; CDR3 protein: CASSDVIAGSTDTQYF
J gene: TRBJ2-5; V gene: TRBV9; D gene: -; clone size: -; CDR3 DNA: TGTGCCAGCAGCGTTGGGGAGGCCAAAGAGACCCAGTACTTC; CDR3 protein: CASSVGEAKETQYF
J gene: TRBJ2-1; V gene: TRBV2; D gene: -; clone size: -; CDR3 DNA: TGTGCCAGCAACGGCCAGGGGATCTACAATGAGCAGTTCTTC; CDR3 protein: CASNGQGIYNEQFF
J gene: TRBJ2-2; V gene: TRBV7-9; D gene: -; clone size: -; CDR3 DNA: TGTGCCAGCAGCTTGGGGCAGGGCCTCACCGGGGAGCTGTTTTTT; CDR3 protein: CASSLGQGLTGELFF
J gene: TRBJ2-7; V gene: TRBV5-4; D gene: -; clone size: -; CDR3 DNA: TGTGCCAGCAGCTTGGGTAACGAGCAGTACTTC; CDR3 protein: CASSLGNEQYF
J gene: TRBJ1-2; V gene: TRBV30; D gene: -; clone size: once; CDR3 DNA: TGTGCCTGGGATTCGACAGGAAGGGGTGTATATGGCTACACCTTC; CDR3 protein: CAWDSTGRGVYGYTF
J gene: TRBJ2-1; V gene: TRBV6-2/TRBV6-3; D gene: TRBD2; clone size: few; CDR3 DNA: TGTGCCAGCAGTTGGGGACTAGCGGGAGTTGAGCAGTTCTTC; CDR3 protein: CASSWGLAGVEQFF
J gene: TRBJ2-7; V gene: TRBV30; D gene: -; clone size: few; CDR3 DNA: TGTGCCTGGAGCCTTGGAGAGGCCGCGGGGTACGAGCAGTACTTC; CDR3 protein: CAWSLGEAAGYEQYF
J gene: TRBJ2-7; V gene: TRBV27; D gene: -; clone size: -; CDR3 DNA: TGTGCCAGCAGTCTCGGAGGGGCCGAGCAGTACTTC; CDR3 protein: CASSLGGAEQYF
J gene: TRBJ1-6; V gene: TRBV9; D gene: TRBD1; clone size: few; CDR3 DNA: TGTGCCAGCAGCGTAGACCCCTTTATTGGGACAGCAAATAATTCACCCCTCCACTTT; CDR3 protein: CASSVDPFIGTANNSPLHF
J gene: TRBJ2-3; V gene: TRBV9; D gene: -; clone size: -; CDR3 DNA: TGTGCCAGCAGCCCAGAACTAGTCCCTAGCACAGATACGCAGTATTTT; CDR3 protein: CASSPELVPSTDTQYF
J gene: TRBJ1-3; V gene: TRBV11-2; D gene: -; clone size: -; CDR3 DNA: TGTGCCAGCAGCCTGTCTCTAGGAAACACCATATATTTT; CDR3 protein: CASSLSLGNTIYF
J gene: TRBJ1-2; V gene: TRBV19; D gene: -; clone size: -; CDR3 DNA: TGTGCCAGTAGTACTTTTCAAGGACAGATCAAAGGGGGCTACACCTTC; CDR3 protein: CASSTFQGQIKGGYTF
J gene: TRBJ2-6; V gene: TRBV9; D gene: -; clone size: -; CDR3 DNA: TGTGCCAGCAGGGACAGTCCCGTCTCTGGGGCCAACGTCCTGACTTTC; CDR3 protein: CASRDSPVSGANVLTF
J gene: TRBJ2-1; V gene: TRBV7-3; D gene: TRBD2; clone size: -; CDR3 DNA: TGTGCCAGCAGCTTACAGCGGGATTCCTACAATGAGCAGTTCTTC; CDR3 protein: CASSLQRDSYNEQFF
J gene: TRBJ2-7; V gene: TRBV7-2; D gene: TRBD2; clone size: -; CDR3 DNA: TGTGCCAGCAGCTTAGAGGCCGGGAGGGTGGGGGAGCAGTACTTC; CDR3 protein: CASSLEAGRVGEQYF
J gene: TRBJ2-7; V gene: TRBV9; D gene: -; clone size: -; CDR3 DNA: TGTGCCAGCAGCTTTGGCGGACAGAGCTCCTACGAGCAGTACTTC; CDR3 protein: CASSFGGQSSYEQYF
J gene: TRBJ1-4; V gene: TRBV18; D gene: TRBD1; clone size: -; CDR3 DNA: TGTGCCAGCTCACTAGGGACAGGGGAAGGCGAAAAACTGTTTTTT; CDR3 protein: CASSLGTGEGEKLFF
J gene: TRBJ2-2; V gene: TRBV4-3; D gene: -; clone size: -; CDR3 DNA: TGCGCCAGCAGCCAAGACTCCGGGACATTACTCGGGGAGCTGTTTTTT; CDR3 protein: CASSQDSGTLLGELFF
J gene: TRBJ1-3; V gene: TRBV5-4; D gene: -; clone size: -; CDR3 DNA: TGTGCCAGCAGCTTGGACCGGGACACCAGGGGCTCTGGAAACACCATATATTTT; CDR3 protein: CASSLDRDTRGSGNTIYF
J gene: TRBJ1-5; V gene: TRBV18; D gene: -; clone size: -; CDR3 DNA: TGTGCCAGCTCACTTGATCAGTTGGGCAATCAGCCCCAGCATTTT; CDR3 protein: CASSLDQLGNQPQHF